These T cell receptor beta chains were read from a single sample in a study of blood T cell repertoires in COVID-19. The protocol was immunoSEQ multiplex PCR, while the TCRdb copy is restricted to in-frame clones and leaves out a portion. The sample lists around 360,000 clones; approximately 87% were seen once. Sequenced: PBMCs or T cells enriched from blood (not recorded which). The receptors come from a middle-aged man in a cohort exposed to, infected with or recovered from COVID-19 (not recorded which). Each CDR3 is given with its conserved first and last residue. The D gene is left open where the match is weak. Some rows mark clone size as missing; the rest say once, few, many or name a class of expanded clone.

CDR3nt | CDR3aa | d_gene | abundance | j_gene | v_gene
TGTGCCAGCAGCTTAATGGGACAGGGTACACAGTTCTTC | CASSLMGQGTQFF | TRBD1 | NA | TRBJ2-1 | TRBV11-1
TGCGCCAGCAGCTCAGGGGACGGCGATGGCTACACCTTC | CASSSGDGDGYTF | NA | few | TRBJ1-2 | TRBV5-1
TGTGCCAGCAGTGGAAGTACGGGACAGGGGGATGAAAAACTGTTTTTT | CASSGSTGQGDEKLFF | TRBD1 | few | TRBJ1-4 | TRBV6-1
TGTGCCAGCAGCGACGGACTAGCCCCTTACAATGAGCAGTTCTTC | CASSDGLAPYNEQFF | TRBD2 | NA | TRBJ2-1 | TRBV9
TGTGCCAGTAGTACGGGGTCCGGGACAGGGGTCGACGAGCAGTACTTC | CASSTGSGTGVDEQYF | TRBD1 | once | TRBJ2-7 | TRBV19
TGTGCCAGTAGTATTGTGGCAGGGAAAGGCTACGAGCAGTACTTC | CASSIVAGKGYEQYF | NA | NA | TRBJ2-7 | TRBV19
TGTGCCAGCAGTTCTCACGGGACAGTAAACATTCAGTACTTC | CASSSHGTVNIQYF | TRBD1 | NA | TRBJ2-4 | TRBV6-5
TGTGCCAGCAGTTTATCCGGGACAACCGCTGGGGCCTACGAGCAGTACTTC | CASSLSGTTAGAYEQYF | NA | NA | TRBJ2-7 | TRBV5-5
TGTGCCACCGTCGATAGGAGCTCCTACGAGCAGTACTTC | CATVDRSSYEQYF | NA | NA | TRBJ2-7 | TRBV19
TGTGCCATCAGTGCTTTGCTACTGAACACTGAAGCTTTCTTT | CAISALLLNTEAFF | NA | NA | TRBJ1-1 | TRBV10-3
TGTGCCAGCAGGAGGGCAGGGGCAAACTATGGCTACACCTTC | CASRRAGANYGYTF | NA | NA | TRBJ1-2 | TRBV3-1/TRBV3-2
TGTGCCAGCAGCCTCCACGGGACAGGGGGTAATAACTATGGCTACACCTTC | CASSLHGTGGNNYGYTF | TRBD1 | NA | TRBJ1-2 | TRBV7-9
TGTGCCAGCAGGACAGGGGGCATTGGCGCTTTCTTT | CASRTGGIGAFF | TRBD1 | NA | TRBJ1-1 | TRBV28
TGCAGCGTTACTGTCGTTGCCACTGAAGCTTTCTTT | CSVTVVATEAFF | NA | NA | TRBJ1-1 | TRBV29-1
TGCGCCAGCAGTCCCCGGGCTAGCAACACCGGGGAGCTGTTTTTT | CASSPRASNTGELFF | NA | NA | TRBJ2-2 | TRBV5-1
TGTGCCAGCAGCTTAGTTGGTCTAGCGGGGAGGCGGGGCAATGAGCAGTTCTTC | CASSLVGLAGRRGNEQFF | TRBD2 | NA | TRBJ2-1 | TRBV11-2
TGTGCCAGCAGTGTATTCCGGGACAGGGGCCAGCCCCAGCATTTT | CASSVFRDRGQPQHF | TRBD1 | NA | TRBJ1-5 | TRBV28
TGTGCCACCAGTGATTTTGGGGCAGATGAGCAGTTCTTC | CATSDFGADEQFF | NA | few | TRBJ2-1 | TRBV24-1
TGTGCCAGCAGCTTAGCAGGGGGGGGCACTCTTAGTAACACTGAAGCTTTCTTT | CASSLAGGGTLSNTEAFF | NA | NA | TRBJ1-1 | TRBV7-9
TGCAGTGCTCGACTAGCCTACGAGCAGTACTTC | CSARLAYEQYF | NA | NA | TRBJ2-7 | TRBV20-1
TGTGCCAGCAACGGCCAACTAGCGATTACTAGCACAGATACGCAGTATTTT | CASNGQLAITSTDTQYF | TRBD2 | NA | TRBJ2-3 | TRBV27
TGTGCCAGCAGCCAAGGGGGGGGCCTCACCTACGAGCAGTACTTC | CASSQGGGLTYEQYF | NA | NA | TRBJ2-7 | TRBV3-1/TRBV3-2
TGTGCCAGCAGCTTAGGGCCAGCACAGACGTTCTTC | CASSLGPAQTFF | NA | NA | TRBJ2-1 | TRBV7-9
TGTGCCAGCAGTTATAGCGGGAGTGCAGATACGCAGTATTTT | CASSYSGSADTQYF | TRBD2 | NA | TRBJ2-3 | TRBV6-5
TGTGCCAGCAGCAGGGACAGGGACCAGAGCTCCTACAATGGGCAGTTCTTC | CASSRDRDQSSYNGQFF | TRBD1 | few | TRBJ2-1 | TRBV7-7
TGTGCCAGCAGCGCTTTCGCAGGCACTGAAGCTTTCTTT | CASSAFAGTEAFF | NA | once | TRBJ1-1 | TRBV14
TGTGCCAGCAGCTTGGGACAGTCCGGGGAGCTGTTTTTT | CASSLGQSGELFF | TRBD1 | NA | TRBJ2-2 | TRBV7-9
TGCAGTGCTACCCAAATCGGCTACACCTTC | CSATQIGYTF | NA | NA | TRBJ1-2 | TRBV20-1
TGTGCCTGGAGTAAGCGGACAGGGTATTCACCCCTCCACTTT | CAWSKRTGYSPLHF | TRBD1 | NA | TRBJ1-6 | TRBV30
TGTGCCAGCAGTTTAAGTCCCGGGACAGGGAAATTGGTCGTAACAGATACGCAGTATTTT | CASSLSPGTGKLVVTDTQYF | TRBD1 | NA | TRBJ2-3 | TRBV28
TGTGCCAGCAGCTTAGGGACTAGCGGGAGATGGTACAATGAGCAGTTCTTC | CASSLGTSGRWYNEQFF | TRBD2 | NA | TRBJ2-1 | TRBV11-2
TGTGCCAGCAGCTTAGTAGGGTGGGAGGGTGGCACCGGGGAGCTGTTTTTT | CASSLVGWEGGTGELFF | TRBD2 | NA | TRBJ2-2 | TRBV7-2
TGTGCCAGTAGTCCGAGGGACTCGTTCACAGATACGCAGTATTTT | CASSPRDSFTDTQYF | NA | NA | TRBJ2-3 | TRBV19
TGTGCCAGCAGCTTAATAAGGGGAGGTGGCTACACCTTC | CASSLIRGGGYTF | NA | once | TRBJ1-2 | TRBV7-2
TGCGCCAGCAGCCCTACCTCGGGACTAGGAGCCTACGAGCAGTACTTC | CASSPTSGLGAYEQYF | TRBD2 | NA | TRBJ2-7 | TRBV5-1
TGTGCCAGCAGACGCACTAGCTCCGGTGAGCAGTTCTTC | CASRRTSSGEQFF | NA | NA | TRBJ2-1 | TRBV3-1/TRBV3-2
TGCGCCAGCAGCACAAGCGGGAGGGCCCCAGAGACCCAGTACTTC | CASSTSGRAPETQYF | TRBD2 | once | TRBJ2-5 | TRBV5-1
TGTGCCAGCAGTCCACCTGCCGGGAGGGGGCCAGATACGCAGTATTTT | CASSPPAGRGPDTQYF | NA | NA | TRBJ2-3 | TRBV28
TGTGCCAGCAGTTTAGTCGGCCCGAGCGACAATGAGCAGTTCTTC | CASSLVGPSDNEQFF | NA | NA | TRBJ2-1 | TRBV27
TGCAGCGTTTTTCTGGGGAGGAACACTGAAGCTTTCTTT | CSVFLGRNTEAFF | NA | NA | TRBJ1-1 | TRBV29-1
TGTGCCACCAGATTCAATTTCCAAGAGACCCAGTACTTC | CATRFNFQETQYF | NA | once | TRBJ2-5 | TRBV15
TGTGCCTGGAGTGTACGGGCGGGGGGAGCTTTCTTT | CAWSVRAGGAFF | NA | NA | TRBJ1-1 | TRBV30
TGTGCCAGCAGCTTCGGGACTAGAGGGGCAGATACGCAGTATTTT | CASSFGTRGADTQYF | TRBD2 | once | TRBJ2-3 | TRBV7-2
TGTGCCAGCAGCGGACAGGGTAATGAGCAGTTCTTC | CASSGQGNEQFF | TRBD1 | NA | TRBJ2-1 | TRBV2
TGTGCCAGCAGTTACGTGGGGACAGGAGGTGAAAAACTGTTTTTT | CASSYVGTGGEKLFF | TRBD1 | NA | TRBJ1-4 | TRBV6-2/TRBV6-3
TGCGCCAGCAGCTCATTACTAGCGGGAGGGTACAATGAGCAGTTCTTC | CASSSLLAGGYNEQFF | TRBD2 | NA | TRBJ2-1 | TRBV5-1